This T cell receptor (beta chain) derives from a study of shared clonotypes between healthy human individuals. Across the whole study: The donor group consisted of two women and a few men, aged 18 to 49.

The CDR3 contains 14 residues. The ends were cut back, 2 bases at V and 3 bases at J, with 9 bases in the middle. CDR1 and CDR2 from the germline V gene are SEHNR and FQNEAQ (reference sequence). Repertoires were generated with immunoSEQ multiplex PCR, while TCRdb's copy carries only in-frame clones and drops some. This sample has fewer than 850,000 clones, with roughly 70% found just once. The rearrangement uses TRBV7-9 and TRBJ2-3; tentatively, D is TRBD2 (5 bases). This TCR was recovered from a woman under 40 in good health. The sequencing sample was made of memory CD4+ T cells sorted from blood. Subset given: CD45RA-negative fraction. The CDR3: CASSLPGRTDTQYF. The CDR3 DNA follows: TGTGCCAGCAGCTTACCGGGAAGAACAGATACGCAGTATTTT.